Sequencing of this T cell receptor beta chain was carried out in a study of cytomegalovirus exposure and HLA in healthy donors. Primers included in the PCR were 60 Vbeta and 13 Jbeta primers. The data were produced by immunoSEQ multiplex PCR, yet TCRdb's version contains in-frame clones alone and is incomplete. The repertoire holds more than 90,000 clones, with under 90% as singletons. CDR3 size: 18 residues. The V gene's germline CDR1 is LNHNV and CDR2 YYDKDF (reference sequence). The ends lost 5 bases at V and 2 bases at J; junction bases unmatched: 12. This sequence was found in a woman aged 70-85 years in good health and CMV-seropositive. Material for sequencing was PBMCs. The V call is TRBV15, the J call TRBJ2-6, with 7 positions matching TRBD2. The CDR3 here is CATSPPRWEGAGANVLTF. CDR3 sequence (DNA): TGTGCCACCAGCCCCCCTCGATGGGAGGGAGCTGGGGCCAACGTCCTGACTTTC.